Listed below are T cell receptor beta chains from one sample, sequenced in a study of shared clonotypes between healthy human individuals. Some clones are missing from TCRdb's copy, which holds only in-frame ones; the method was immunoSEQ multiplex PCR. The sample yields fewer than 400,000 clones, 74% seen once. The sequencing input was memory CD4+ T cells sorted from blood. Receptor source: a man younger than 45 in good health. CDR3s include the opening cysteine and the closing phenylalanine or tryptophan. The D gene is left open where the match is weak. Not all rows give a size; the values are once, few, many and, for expanded clones, a class.

d_gene,v_gene,j_gene,abundance,CDR3aa,CDR3nt
-,TRBV4-1,TRBJ2-3,-,CASSWTGSNTDTQYF,TGCGCCAGCAGTTGGACGGGGTCTAACACAGATACGCAGTATTTT
-,TRBV11-2,TRBJ2-2,-,CASSVGSTGELFF,TGTGCCAGCAGCGTCGGCTCCACCGGGGAGCTGTTTTTT
-,TRBV11-2,TRBJ2-1,-,CASSSSWSYNEQFF,TGTGCCAGCAGCTCTAGTTGGTCCTACAATGAGCAGTTCTTC
-,TRBV7-9,TRBJ1-2,-,CASVGQNYGYTF,TGTGCCAGCGTGGGGCAGAACTATGGCTACACCTTC
TRBD2,TRBV30,TRBJ2-7,-,CAWIAAGSYEQYF,TGTGCCTGGATAGCAGCGGGAAGCTACGAGCAGTACTTC
TRBD2,TRBV6-1,TRBJ2-3,-,CAFAGSGSTDTQYF,TGTGCCTTTGCAGGTAGCGGGAGCACAGATACGCAGTATTTT
-,TRBV7-9,TRBJ1-3,-,CASSSRESNTIYF,TGTGCCAGCAGCTCCAGGGAATCCAACACCATATATTTT
TRBD2,TRBV5-4,TRBJ2-3,many,CASSLSGSADTQYF,TGTGCCAGCAGCTTAAGCGGGAGCGCAGATACGCAGTATTTT
-,TRBV11-2,TRBJ2-3,-,CASSKFRTSSTDTQYF,TGTGCCAGCAGCAAATTCAGGACCTCCAGCACAGATACGCAGTATTTT
-,TRBV10-3,TRBJ2-2,-,CAISLSPNTGELFF,TGTGCCATCAGTTTGTCACCGAACACCGGGGAGCTGTTTTTT
-,TRBV6-5,TRBJ1-4,-,CASSYSTGENEKLFF,TGTGCCAGCAGTTACTCGACAGGTGAAAATGAAAAACTGTTTTTT
-,TRBV18,TRBJ2-1,-,CASSGRRDVGEQFF,TGTGCCAGCTCGGGCCGAAGGGACGTTGGGGAGCAGTTCTTC
-,TRBV6-1,TRBJ1-5,-,CASSEIAGVPTQPQHF,TGTGCCAGCAGTGAGATTGCAGGAGTACCTACGCAGCCCCAGCATTTT
-,TRBV5-1,TRBJ2-1,-,CASSLDQKQFF,TGCGCCAGCAGCTTGGATCAGAAGCAGTTCTTC
-,TRBV9,TRBJ2-7,-,CASSVGVLAYEQYF,TGTGCCAGCAGCGTAGGGGTTCTGGCCTACGAGCAGTACTTC
-,TRBV5-5,TRBJ1-4,once,CASSRTDATNEKLFF,TGTGCCAGCAGCCGGACAGACGCAACTAATGAAAAACTGTTTTTT
-,TRBV29-1,TRBJ2-1,-,CSLSSDSYNEQFF,TGCAGCTTATCTAGCGATTCCTACAATGAGCAGTTCTTC
TRBD2,TRBV2,TRBJ2-1,-,CASRRFLGLADYNEQFF,TGTGCCAGCAGAAGGTTCCTAGGACTAGCGGATTACAATGAGCAGTTCTTC
-,TRBV6-1,TRBJ2-5,-,CASSELGPPGYQETQYF,TGTGCCAGCAGTGAATTGGGGCCCCCAGGGTACCAAGAGACCCAGTACTTC
-,TRBV6-1,TRBJ2-5,-,CASSGGETQYF,TGTGCCAGCAGCGGGGGAGAGACCCAGTACTTC
-,TRBV6-6,TRBJ2-3,once,CASSRTGTDTQYF,TGTGCCAGCAGTAGGACGGGCACAGATACGCAGTATTTT
-,TRBV11-3,TRBJ2-5,-,CASSQGGLGETQYF,TGTGCCAGCAGCCAAGGCGGGCTGGGAGAGACCCAGTACTTC
-,TRBV11-2,TRBJ2-2,-,CASSLVGGVTGELFF,TGTGCCAGCAGCTTAGTAGGTGGGGTCACCGGGGAGCTGTTTTTT
-,TRBV29-1,TRBJ2-7,-,CSVETPTYEQYF,TGCAGCGTTGAGACACCGACCTACGAGCAGTACTTC
-,TRBV7-8,TRBJ2-1,few,CASSLGRGYEQFF,TGTGCCAGCAGCTTAGGTCGAGGGTATGAGCAGTTCTTC
TRBD1,TRBV5-6,TRBJ1-3,few,CASIRQGSSGNTIYF,TGTGCCAGCATCAGACAGGGGTCTTCTGGAAACACCATATATTTT
-,TRBV20-1,TRBJ1-2,-,CSARVNGYTF,TGCAGTGCTAGAGTTAATGGCTACACCTTC
TRBD1,TRBV19,TRBJ2-3,-,CASRTGGTDTQYF,TGTGCCAGTCGGACAGGGGGCACAGATACGCAGTATTTT
TRBD1,TRBV25-1,TRBJ1-5,-,CASITRDSRLPQHF,TGTGCCAGCATCACCCGGGACAGCCGCCTACCCCAGCATTTT